This T cell receptor beta chain was observed in a study of shared clonotypes between healthy human individuals. In germline, CDR1 is WSHSY, CDR2 SAAADI. With 3 bases clipped from V and 3 bases from J, the junction kept 16 bases outside the gene matches. This CDR3 comprises 18 residues. Free of recent acute infections or vaccinations, the donors were healthy HIV-negative adults. Profiled with immunoSEQ multiplex PCR; TCRdb holds only in-frame clones, not every one. The sample carries roughly 1,000,000 clones, approximately 78% recorded once. Comment on this clone: Its cognate antigen is unknown.

The study, taken as a whole, reports: Although depth was large, rarefaction showed that sequencing of the sorted subsets was incomplete.

The source of this sequence is a man between 18 and 35 years old in good health. Some clones in this sample may be carry-over from other donors' samples. Material: memory CD4+ T cells from PBMCs. Subset meaning: CD45RA-negative fraction. The chain is built from TRBV10-2 and TRBJ1-2, with 7 bases aligning to TRBD1. CDR3 bases: TGCGCCAGCAGTGAATCCGATTTCGGGACAGAGGGCGACTATGGCTACACCTTC. This gives the protein CASSESDFGTEGDYGYTF.